The following is a TCR beta chain sequence with its context. Spike-ins of synthetic TCR analog templates went into each PCR. The assay was immunoSEQ multiplex PCR, and TCRdb's table has in-frame clones only and misses some. The repertoire has about 63,000 clones, about four fifths of them found once; the top ten carry 5.7%. The data stem from a study of PD-L1 blockade in urothelial cancer. Sample time point: pretreatment peripheral blood. The CDR3 spans 16 residues. Germline values: CDR1 MGHRA, CDR2 YSYEKL. J lost 8 bases, V lost 0 bases, and 10 bases had no gene match. This sequence joins TRBV4-1 and TRBJ2-1; 7 bases agree with TRBD2. The sample was PBMCs, taken around atezolizumab (anti-PD-L1) treatment. The sequence derives from a man in his 70s with urothelial cancer. Here the CDR3 DNA reads TGCGCCAGCAGCCAAGATGGGGGGGACCCCTTGGATGAGCAGTTCTTC. Translating gives CASSQDGGDPLDEQFF.